One and the same sample provided the 16 T cell receptor beta chains below, sequenced in a study of control samples from healthy donors and cancer patients (TCRdb year 2020). Library construction relied on the immunoSEQ multiplex PCR assay. TCRdb mirrors the immuneACCESS table, restricted to in-frame sequences. Some clones are absent from its copies; in checked studies, under half trace to an unresolved V gene, and the reason for the others is unknown. The sample contains around 1,900 clones, around three quarters of them found a single time. The ten largest clones take up about 11% of the sample. The sample was formalin-fixed, paraffin-embedded tissue. The receptors originated from a female donor with lung cancer.

V usage is TRBV5-1 and J usage is TRBJ1-1; 7 positions match TRBD1. The CDR3 is 15 amino acids. CDR1 SGHRS and CDR2 YFSETQ come from the germline V gene. Germline trimming cut 0 bases from V and 1 base from J; bases unmatched to any gene: 3. CDR3 DNA: TGCGCCAGCAGCTTGGAAGGGGGCTGGAACACTGAAGCTTTCTTT. Its protein is CASSLEGGWNTEAFF.

The chain recombines TRBV10-3 with TRBJ2-1; TRBD2 matches at 10 bases. CDR3 length: 16 amino acids. V gave up 8 bases and J gave up 4 bases; unmatched junction bases: 11. CDR1 is ENHRY and CDR2 is SYGVKD in the germline V gene. The CDR3 DNA is TGTGCCATCCGCAGAGCAACTAGCGGGACGTACAATGAGCAGTTCTTC. Translated: CAIRRATSGTYNEQFF.

CDR3 sequence: CASSTLTGSKTQYF. In nucleotides, the CDR3 is TGTGCCAGTAGTACCTTGACAGGGAGCAAGACCCAGTACTTC. The chain links TRBV19 to TRBJ2-5, with 7 bases that match TRBD1. Trimming removed 4 bases from V and 6 bases from J; junction bases left unmatched: 8. Germline V CDR1 and CDR2: LNHDA, SQIVND (reference sequence). The CDR3 consists of 14 residues.

This clone was observed a single time. The chain joins TRBV6-1 to TRBJ1-5; D remains unclear. CDR3 length: 16 amino acids. The V gene's germline CDR1 is MNHNS and CDR2 SASEGT. V lost 0 bases to trimming and J lost 3 bases, with 12 bases between them. The CDR3 reads CASSEAGGSYNQPQHF. Here the CDR3 DNA reads TGTGCCAGCAGTGAAGCGGGCGGCAGCTACAATCAGCCCCAGCATTTT.

The chain combines TRBV6-2 or TRBV6-3 with TRBJ2-1; 9 nucleotides match TRBD2. V was clipped by 5 bases and J by 7 bases; unmatched bases: 9. The CDR3 extends over 15 amino acids. CDR1 is MNHEY, CDR2 SVGEGT, per germline. As DNA, the CDR3 is TGTGCCAGCAGTACCCCTAGCGGGGATCTTAATGAGCAGTTCTTC. Amino acid sequence: CASSTPSGDLNEQFF.

The rearrangement links TRBV5-1 to TRBJ1-2; D is unresolved. The CDR3 covers 14 residues. The germline CDR1 and CDR2 sequences are SGHRS and YFSETQ. V lost 4 bases and J lost 4, with 14 bases in between. CDR3 loop: CASSLEAVAYGYTF. The DNA of the CDR3 is TGCGCCAGCAGCCTGGAGGCCGTGGCCTATGGCTACACCTTC.

In nucleotides, the CDR3 is TGCGCCAGCAGGGTTGAGGGGGAGCAGTACTTC. Protein: CASRVEGEQYF. J is TRBJ2-7 and V is TRBV5-1; the D gene could be TRBD1 or TRBD2 (5 bases each). CDR3 size: 11 residues. Germline V lookup: CDR1 SGHRS, CDR2 YFSETQ. The V gene lost 5 bases and the J gene lost 7 bases, with 10 bases spanning the gap. The complete variable domain, with remaining parts taken from reference TRBV5-1 and TRBJ2-7, reads KAGVTQTPRYLIKTRGQQVTLSCSPISGHRSVSWYQQTPGQGLQFLFEYFSETQRNKGNFPGRFSGRQFSNSRSEMNVSTLELGDSALYLCASRVEGEQYFGPGTRLTVT.

The chain uses TRBV2 and TRBJ2-5; TRBD2 aligns across 7 bases. Germline values: CDR1 SNHLY, CDR2 FYNNEI. Trimming cost V 4 bases and J 6 bases; bases outside gene matches: 5. The CDR3 runs 13 residues. In DNA form, the CDR3 reads TGTGCCAGCAGTGCGGCGGGAGCCAAGACCCAGTACTTC. Translating it yields CASSAAGAKTQYF.

The chain combines TRBV29-1 with TRBJ2-5; D unresolved. This CDR3 contains 14 residues. Germline V gene sequence: CDR1 SQVTM, CDR2 ANQGSEA. The V gene lost 7 bases and the J gene lost 4 bases, with 19 bases spanning the gap. The CDR3: CSAEPPGRAETQYF. In DNA, the CDR3 is TGCAGCGCAGAACCCCCTGGAAGGGCAGAGACCCAGTACTTC.

This clone was recorded a few times. This chain uses TRBV19 with TRBJ1-5, with D perhaps matching TRBD1 (6 bases). The CDR3 length is 14 residues. Germline assignment: CDR1 LNHDA and CDR2 SQIVND (reference sequence). V was trimmed by 5 bases and J by 7 bases, leaving 15 bases between them. In DNA form, the CDR3 reads TGTGCCAGTAGTTTCGGGCAGCAGGGGCAGCCCCAGCATTTT. This translates into CASSFGQQGQPQHF.

This clone has just a few counts. The V call is TRBV11-2, the J call TRBJ2-2; tentative D call: TRBD1 (6 bases). Germline CDR1 reads SGHAT; CDR2 reads FQNNGV. This CDR3 contains 16 residues. V was cut by 1 base and J by 4 bases, with 13 bases left in between. The CDR3 nucleotides read TGTGCCAGCAGCTTAGTGGCAGGGGCGGTCACCGGGGAGCTGTTTTTT. This sequence encodes CASSLVAGAVTGELFF.

This chain joins TRBV12-3 or TRBV12-4 and TRBJ2-3; D call uncertain. Between the trimmed V and J ends, which lost 4 bases and 4 bases, there was a span of 3 bases. The CDR3 extends over 11 amino acids. CDR3: CASSWSDTQYF. As DNA, the CDR3 is TGTGCCAGCAGTTGGTCAGATACGCAGTATTTT.

The V call is TRBV4-2, the J call TRBJ2-5; TRBD1 agrees at 8 bases. The CDR3 totals 15 residues. Germline assignment: CDR1 LGHNA and CDR2 YNFKEQ. V lost 2 bases to trimming and J lost 0 bases; unmatched junction nucleotides: 2. For the CDR3, the DNA is TGTGCCAGCAGCCAAATGACAGGGGACCAAGAGACCCAGTACTTC. The encoded protein is CASSQMTGDQETQYF.

The V and J genes are TRBV5-4 and TRBJ2-6, with TRBD1 as a possible D gene (6 bases). The germline V and J ends were trimmed by 4 bases and 0 bases, with 17 bases remaining between them. The CDR3 has 18 amino acids. CDR1 is SGHNT, CDR2 YYREEE, per germline (reference sequence). CDR3 nucleotides: TGTGCCAGCAGCAGTACACCGGGACAAAGCTCTGGGGCCAACGTCCTGACTTTC. Protein sequence: CASSSTPGQSSGANVLTF.

This clone was observed once. The chain has TRBV28 and TRBJ1-5, with D perhaps TRBD1 (5 bases). V gave up 7 bases and J gave up 0 bases, with 13 bases separating them. Per germline, CDR1 MDHEN and CDR2 SYDVKM. The length of the CDR3 is 15 residues. CDR3 sequence reads: CASTTGLNSNQPQHF. For the CDR3, the DNA is TGTGCCAGCACTACGGGACTTAATAGCAATCAGCCCCAGCATTTT.

The count of this clone is one. The V and J genes are TRBV7-6 and TRBJ1-5; 10 nucleotides line up with TRBD1. The J segment lost 0 bases and the V segment lost 2 bases, leaving 7 bases of the junction unmatched. The CDR3 consists of 18 residues. Germline V gives CDR1 SGHVS, CDR2 FNYEAQ. The CDR3 nucleotides read TGTGCCAGCAGCTTACGGGGTGGGGACAGGGGTAGCAATCAGCCCCAGCATTTT. Translation gives CASSLRGGDRGSNQPQHF. Complete variable domain (other parts from reference TRBV7-6 and TRBJ1-5): GAGVSQSPRYKVTKRGQDVALRCDPISGHVSLYWYRQALGQGPEFLTYFNYEAQQDKSGLPNDRFSAERPEGSISTLTIQRTEQRDSAMYRCASSLRGGDRGSNQPQHFGDGTRLSIL.